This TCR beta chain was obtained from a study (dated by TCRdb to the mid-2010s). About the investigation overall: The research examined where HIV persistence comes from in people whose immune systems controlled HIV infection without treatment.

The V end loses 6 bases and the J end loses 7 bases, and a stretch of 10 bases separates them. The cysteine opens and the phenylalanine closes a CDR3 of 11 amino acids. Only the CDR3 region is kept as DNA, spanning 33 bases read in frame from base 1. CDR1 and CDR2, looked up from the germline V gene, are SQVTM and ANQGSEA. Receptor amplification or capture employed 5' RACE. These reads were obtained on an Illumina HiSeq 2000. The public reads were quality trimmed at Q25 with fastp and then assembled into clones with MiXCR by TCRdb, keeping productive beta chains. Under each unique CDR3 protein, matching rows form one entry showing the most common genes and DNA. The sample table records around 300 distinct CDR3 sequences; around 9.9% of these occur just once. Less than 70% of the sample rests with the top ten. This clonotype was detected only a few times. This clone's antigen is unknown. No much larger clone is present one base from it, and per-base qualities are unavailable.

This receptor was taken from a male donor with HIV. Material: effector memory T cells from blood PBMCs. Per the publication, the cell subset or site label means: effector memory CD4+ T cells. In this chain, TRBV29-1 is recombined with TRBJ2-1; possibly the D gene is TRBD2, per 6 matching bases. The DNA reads TGCAGCGTGGCGCGGGGAAATGAGCAGTTCTTC. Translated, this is CSVARGNEQFF.